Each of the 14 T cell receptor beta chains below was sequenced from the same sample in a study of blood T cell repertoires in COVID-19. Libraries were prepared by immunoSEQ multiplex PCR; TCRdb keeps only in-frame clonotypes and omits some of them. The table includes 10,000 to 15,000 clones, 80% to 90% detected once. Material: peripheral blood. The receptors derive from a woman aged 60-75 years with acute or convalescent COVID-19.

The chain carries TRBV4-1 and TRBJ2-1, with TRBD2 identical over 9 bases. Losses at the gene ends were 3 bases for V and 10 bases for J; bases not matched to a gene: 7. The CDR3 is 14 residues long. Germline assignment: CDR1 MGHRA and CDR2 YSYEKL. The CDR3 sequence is CASSHPAGGPEQFF. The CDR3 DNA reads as TGCGCCAGCAGCCATCCAGCGGGGGGCCCGGAGCAGTTCTTC.

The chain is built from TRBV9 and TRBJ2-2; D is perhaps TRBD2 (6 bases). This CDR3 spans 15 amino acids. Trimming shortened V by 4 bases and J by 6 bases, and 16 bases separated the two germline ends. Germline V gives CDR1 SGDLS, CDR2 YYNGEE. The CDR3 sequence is CASSPRGGAAGELFF. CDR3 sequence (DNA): TGTGCCAGCAGCCCCCGGGGCGGGGCCGCCGGGGAGCTGTTTTTT.

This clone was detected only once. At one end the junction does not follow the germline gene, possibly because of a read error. The CDR3 bases are TGTGCCAGCAGACAACGGACACCTCTCACAGATACGCGGTATTTT. Translating gives CASRQRTPLTDTRYF. The rearrangement links TRBV7-2 to TRBJ2-3; tentatively, D is TRBD1 (5 bases). The germline gives CDR1 SGHTA, CDR2 FQGNSA. The CDR3 has 15 amino acids.

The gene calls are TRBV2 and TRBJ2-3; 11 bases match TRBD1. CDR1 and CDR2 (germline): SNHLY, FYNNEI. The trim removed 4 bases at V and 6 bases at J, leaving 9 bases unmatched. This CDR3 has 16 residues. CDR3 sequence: CASSGLGQGVGDTQYF. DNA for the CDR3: TGTGCCAGCAGTGGACTGGGACAGGGGGTTGGCGATACGCAGTATTTT.

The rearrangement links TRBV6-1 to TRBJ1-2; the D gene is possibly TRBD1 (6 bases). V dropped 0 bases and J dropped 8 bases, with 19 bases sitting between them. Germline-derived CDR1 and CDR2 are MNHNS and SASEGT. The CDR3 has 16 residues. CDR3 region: CASSEAWGPSLGGYTF. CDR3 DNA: TGTGCCAGCAGTGAAGCGTGGGGGCCCTCCCTGGGGGGCTACACCTTC.

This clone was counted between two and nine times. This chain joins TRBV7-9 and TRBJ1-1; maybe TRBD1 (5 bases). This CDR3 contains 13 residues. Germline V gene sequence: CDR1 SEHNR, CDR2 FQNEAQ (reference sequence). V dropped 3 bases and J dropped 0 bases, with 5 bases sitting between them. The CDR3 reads CASSFRVNTEAFF. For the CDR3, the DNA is TGTGCCAGCAGCTTCAGGGTGAACACTGAAGCTTTCTTT.

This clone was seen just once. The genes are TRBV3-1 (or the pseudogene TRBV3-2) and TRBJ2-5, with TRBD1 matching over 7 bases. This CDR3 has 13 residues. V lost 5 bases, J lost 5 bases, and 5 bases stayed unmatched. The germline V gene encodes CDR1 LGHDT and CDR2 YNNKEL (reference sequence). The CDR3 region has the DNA TGTGCCAGCAGCATTACAGGGGTGGAGACCCAGTACTTC. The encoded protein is CASSITGVETQYF.

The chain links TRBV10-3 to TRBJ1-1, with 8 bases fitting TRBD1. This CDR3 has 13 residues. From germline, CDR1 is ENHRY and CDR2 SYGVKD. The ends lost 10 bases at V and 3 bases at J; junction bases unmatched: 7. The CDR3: CATEGQGHTEAFF. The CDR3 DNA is TGTGCCACCGAAGGACAGGGTCACACTGAAGCTTTCTTT.

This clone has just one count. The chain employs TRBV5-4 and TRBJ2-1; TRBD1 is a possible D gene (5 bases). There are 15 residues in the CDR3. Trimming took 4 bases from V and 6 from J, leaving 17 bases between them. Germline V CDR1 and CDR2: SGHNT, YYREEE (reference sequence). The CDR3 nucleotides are TGTGCCAGCAGCGCAATAGGACAAAGGGGCAATGAGCAGTTCTTC. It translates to CASSAIGQRGNEQFF.

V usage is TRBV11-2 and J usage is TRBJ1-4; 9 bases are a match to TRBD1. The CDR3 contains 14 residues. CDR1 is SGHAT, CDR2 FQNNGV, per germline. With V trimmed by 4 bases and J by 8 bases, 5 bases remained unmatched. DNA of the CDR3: TGTGCCAGCAGCTACGGACAGGGGCGAGAAAAACTGTTTTTT. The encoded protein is CASSYGQGREKLFF.

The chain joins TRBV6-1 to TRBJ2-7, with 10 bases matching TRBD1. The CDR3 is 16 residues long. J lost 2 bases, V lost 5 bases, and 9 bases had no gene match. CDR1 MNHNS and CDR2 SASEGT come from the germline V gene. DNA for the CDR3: TGTGCCAGCAGTCAAGAACTTGGGACAGGGGCCTACGAGCAGTACTTC. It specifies CASSQELGTGAYEQYF.

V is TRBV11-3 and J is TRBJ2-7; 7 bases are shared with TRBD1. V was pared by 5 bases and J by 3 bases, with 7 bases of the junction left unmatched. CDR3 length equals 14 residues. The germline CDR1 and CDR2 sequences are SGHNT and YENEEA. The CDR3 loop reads CASSHRDRDYEQYF. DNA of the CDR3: TGTGCCAGCAGCCACCGGGACAGAGACTACGAGCAGTACTTC.

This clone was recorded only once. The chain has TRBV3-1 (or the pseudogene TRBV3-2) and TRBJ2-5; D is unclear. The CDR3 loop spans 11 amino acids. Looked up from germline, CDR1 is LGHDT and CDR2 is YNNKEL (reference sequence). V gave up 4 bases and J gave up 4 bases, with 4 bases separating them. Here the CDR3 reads CASSPLETQYF. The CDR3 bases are TGTGCCAGCAGCCCTTTAGAGACCCAGTACTTC.

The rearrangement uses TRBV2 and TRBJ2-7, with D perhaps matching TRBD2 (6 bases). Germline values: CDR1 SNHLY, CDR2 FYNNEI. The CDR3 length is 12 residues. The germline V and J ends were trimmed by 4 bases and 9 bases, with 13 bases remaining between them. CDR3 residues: CASSASGGWQYF. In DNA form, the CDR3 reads TGTGCCAGCAGTGCTTCCGGGGGATGGCAGTACTTC.